Below are 27 T cell receptor beta chains sequenced from a single sample in a study of shared clonotypes between healthy human individuals. Generated by immunoSEQ multiplex PCR, the TCRdb table keeps only in-frame clones and is missing some. In the table there are around 600,000 clones, roughly 98% of which are singletons. Positive CCR7 selection of CD45RO-negative cells yielded the naive CD8 cells, and terminally differentiated effector memory CD45RA+ cells were excluded. Source material: naive CD8+ T cells sorted from blood. These receptors were collected from a man younger than 40 in good health.

The chain's CDR3 is CASSPNPQDPATEAFF. Written as DNA, the CDR3 is TGTGCCAGCTCACCGAACCCACAGGACCCTGCGACTGAAGCTTTCTTT. The chain combines TRBV18 with TRBJ1-1, with D perhaps matching TRBD1 (5 bases). The CDR3 covers 16 residues. The V gene's germline CDR1 is KGHSH and CDR2 LQKENI. Trimming removed 3 bases from V and 5 bases from J, with 19 bases in between.

This rearrangement joins TRBV14 to TRBJ2-6; unclear D gene. The CDR3 totals 15 residues. Germline V lookup: CDR1 SGHDN, CDR2 FVKESK. V dropped 3 bases and J dropped 0 bases, with 6 bases sitting between them. CDR3 protein: CASSQRISGANVLTF. In DNA form, the CDR3 reads TGTGCCAGCAGCCAGCGGATCTCTGGGGCCAACGTCCTGACTTTC.

Comment on this clone: The identical CDR3 is also encoded by other nucleotide sequences in the sample. V gene TRBV5-4 combines with J gene TRBJ2-7; D remains ambiguous. Per the germline V gene, CDR1 is SGHNT and CDR2 is YYREEE (reference sequence). The CDR3 sequence is 11 residues long. V lost 5 bases and J lost 0, with 3 bases in between. CDR3: CASSSSYEQYF. DNA of the CDR3: TGTGCCAGCAGTAGCTCCTACGAGCAGTACTTC.

J is TRBJ2-2 and V is TRBV2; TRBD2 matches 8 bases. CDR1 and CDR2 from the germline V gene are SNHLY and FYNNEI. The CDR3 is 15 residues long. The J segment lost 6 bases and the V segment lost 3 bases, leaving 6 bases of the junction unmatched. Here the CDR3 reads CASSDEGLVPGELFF. DNA for the CDR3: TGTGCCAGCAGTGATGAGGGACTAGTCCCCGGGGAGCTGTTTTTT.

The chain carries TRBV29-1 and TRBJ2-1, with D perhaps TRBD2 (5 bases). Germline-derived CDR1 and CDR2 are SQVTM and ANQGSEA. Trimming pared 1 base from V and 2 bases from J, leaving 12 bases between. The CDR3 is 15 amino acids. CDR3: CSVEGGRGTYNEQFF. CDR3 coding DNA: TGCAGCGTTGAAGGCGGTAGAGGGACCTACAATGAGCAGTTCTTC.

This chain uses TRBV10-1 with TRBJ2-1, with 9 nucleotides matching TRBD2. This CDR3 has 17 amino acids. Germline trimming cut 0 bases from V and 4 bases from J; bases unmatched to any gene: 7. The V gene's germline CDR1 is WNHNN and CDR2 SYGVQD (reference sequence). The CDR3 sequence: CASSESVAGAPYNEQFF. The CDR3 DNA follows: TGCGCCAGCAGTGAGTCTGTAGCGGGAGCTCCATACAATGAGCAGTTCTTC.

The chain has TRBV11-3 and TRBJ2-1; D unclear. V lost 3 bases to trimming and J lost 10 bases, with 16 bases between them. CDR1 and CDR2 (germline): SGHNT, YENEEA. The CDR3 contains 14 residues. CDR3 sequence reads: CASSLYSTGGEQFF. The CDR3 DNA sequence: TGTGCCAGCAGCTTGTACAGTACGGGCGGCGAGCAGTTCTTC.

Remarks on this clone: One end of the junction is discordant with germline, which a read error may explain. The chain links TRBV7-9 to TRBJ2-7, with 12 positions matching TRBD2. Germline V CDR1 and CDR2: SEHNR, FQNEAQ (reference sequence). The CDR3 runs to 16 residues. The CDR3 spells CASSLRWTSGTYEKYF. CDR3 in DNA: TGTGCCAGCAGTCTTCGGTGGACTAGCGGGACCTACGAGAAGTACTTC.

V is TRBV5-6 and J is TRBJ2-7; TRBD2 agrees at 7 bases. The trim removed 2 bases at V and 7 bases at J, leaving 12 bases unmatched. There are 15 residues in the CDR3. CDR1 and CDR2 from the germline V gene are SGHDT and YYEEEE. The chain's CDR3 is CASSLAGLPPREQYF. As DNA, the CDR3 is TGTGCCAGCAGCTTAGCGGGACTGCCCCCGAGGGAGCAGTACTTC.

The genes are TRBV29-1 and TRBJ2-7; D ambiguous. The V end lost 1 base, the J end lost 0 bases, and 7 bases lay between the germline ends. The CDR3 has 13 residues. Germline V CDR1 and CDR2: SQVTM, ANQGSEA. The CDR3 nucleotides read TGCAGCGTTGAAGTGGATAACTCCTACGAGCAGTACTTC. This sequence encodes CSVEVDNSYEQYF.

The CDR3 DNA is TGTGCCAGCAGCCAGCTAAGCCAGGCCCCCTACGAGCAGTACTTC. Translation gives CASSQLSQAPYEQYF. V gene TRBV7-9 combines with J gene TRBJ2-7; no reliable D call. This CDR3 has 15 amino acids. From germline, CDR1 is SEHNR and CDR2 FQNEAQ (reference sequence). With 5 bases removed from V and 2 bases from J, the gap between germline ends came to 16 bases.

The V gene is TRBV6-5, the J gene TRBJ1-2; D unresolved. Trimming stripped 6 bases from V and 1 base from J, with 12 bases between. CDR3 size: 14 residues. In germline, CDR1 is MNHEY, CDR2 SVGAGI. The CDR3 nucleotides are TGTGCCAGCAGCGCAGGATGGGTTAACTATGGCTACACCTTC. Protein sequence: CASSAGWVNYGYTF.

The CDR3 region is CASSDTGWRQETQYF. For the CDR3, the DNA is TGTGCCAGCAGTGATACAGGGTGGCGCCAAGAGACCCAGTACTTC. This chain uses TRBV2 with TRBJ2-5; D possibly corresponds to TRBD1 (6 bases). V lost 3 bases and J lost 1, with 12 bases in between. CDR3 length equals 15 residues. In germline, CDR1 is SNHLY, CDR2 FYNNEI. The full variable domain, its missing parts supplied by reference TRBV2 and TRBJ2-5, is EPEVTQTPSHQVTQMGQEVILRCVPISNHLYFYWYRQILGQKVEFLVSFYNNEISEKSEIFDDQFSVERPDGSNFTLKIRSTKLEDSAMYFCASSDTGWRQETQYFGPGTRLLVL.

The chain joins TRBV7-9 to TRBJ1-2; 11 bases map to TRBD1. The germline gives CDR1 SEHNR, CDR2 FQNEAQ (reference sequence). The junction had 7 bases not matched to a gene; V was cut back by 5 bases and J by 5 bases. This CDR3 spans 15 amino acids. The CDR3 DNA follows: TGTGCCAGCAGCGGGACAGGGGGTAATTGGTATGGCTACACCTTC. This gives the protein CASSGTGGNWYGYTF.

The rearrangement joins TRBV19 to TRBJ2-3; D may be TRBD1 or TRBD2 (6 bases each). Germline V lookup: CDR1 LNHDA, CDR2 SQIVND (reference sequence). V was cut by 5 bases and J by 1 base, with 10 bases left in between. The CDR3 extends over 14 amino acids. The DNA of the CDR3 is TGTGCCAGTAGTCGGGGGCCAGGCACAGATACGCAGTATTTT. Translation: CASSRGPGTDTQYF.

As concerns this clone: Other DNA sequences of this sample code for an identical CDR3. The CDR3 DNA sequence: TGTGCCAGCAGCTTGGACTCTTACTCCTACGAGCAGTACTTC. Translation: CASSLDSYSYEQYF. The rearrangement uses TRBV5-4 and TRBJ2-7; D gene unclear. This CDR3 has 14 amino acids. The V gene's germline CDR1 is SGHNT and CDR2 YYREEE (reference sequence). V was clipped by 0 bases and J by 0 bases, with 7 bases between them.

This clone has just one count. This chain links TRBV7-9 with TRBJ2-3; D assignment may be TRBD1 or TRBD2 (5 bases each). Germline CDR1 reads SEHNR; CDR2 reads FQNEAQ (reference sequence). Trimming removed 1 base from V and 4 bases from J, with 18 bases in between. The CDR3 loop spans 17 amino acids. DNA for the CDR3: TGTGCCAGCAGCTTAGTCCGTAGAGGGAGAGGGGCAGATACGCAGTATTTT. Translated: CASSLVRRGRGADTQYF.

V gene TRBV28 combines with J gene TRBJ2-2; 9 bases align to TRBD1. The CDR3 sequence is 16 residues long. Germline V CDR1 and CDR2: MDHEN, SYDVKM. Trimming at V came to 5 bases and at J to 7 bases, leaving 11 bases not matched to a gene. This CDR3 is CASSPSGTGLNGELFF. The CDR3 DNA follows: TGTGCCAGCAGTCCCTCCGGGACAGGGTTGAACGGGGAGCTGTTTTTT.

This clone was detected once. The sample contains more than one DNA sequence encoding this CDR3. V is TRBV9 and J is TRBJ2-2, with D uncertain. The V gene's germline CDR1 is SGDLS and CDR2 YYNGEE. This CDR3 has 12 residues. V lost 4 bases to trimming and J lost 2 bases, with 3 bases between them. The CDR3 here is CASSPNTGELFF. Here the CDR3 DNA reads TGTGCCAGCAGCCCTAACACCGGGGAGCTGTTTTTT.

The rearrangement uses TRBV20-1 and TRBJ2-7; D gene uncertain. This CDR3 region has 11 residues. Germline loops: CDR1 DFQATT, CDR2 SNEGSKA (reference sequence). V was shortened by 6 bases and J by 5 bases, with 11 bases between the two germline ends. DNA for the CDR3: TGCAGTGCGACCCGCCGGGACGAGCAGTACTTC. The encoded protein is CSATRRDEQYF.

The rearrangement uses TRBV29-1 and TRBJ2-2, with a weak D call TRBD2 (6 bases). Deletions cut 4 bases from V and 4 bases from J, with 13 bases between. The CDR3 is 14 amino acids. Germline loops: CDR1 SQVTM, CDR2 ANQGSEA. CDR3 residues: CSVGGIQGTGELFF. The CDR3 DNA reads as TGCAGCGTTGGCGGGATTCAAGGCACCGGGGAGCTGTTTTTT.

The chain joins TRBV28 to TRBJ2-7; no firm D call. The CDR3 is 15 residues long. CDR1 is MDHEN, CDR2 SYDVKM, per germline. Trimming cost V 6 bases and J 3 bases, with 18 bases left between them. The CDR3 region has the DNA TGTGCCAGCAGCAGTAGGCGAAATACATTCTACGAGCAGTACTTC. It encodes CASSSRRNTFYEQYF. The variable domain in full, with the rest retrieved from reference TRBV28 and TRBJ2-7, is DVKVTQSSRYLVKRTGEKVFLECVQDMDHENMFWYRQDPGLGLRLIYFSYDVKMKEKGDIPEGYSVSREKKERFSLILESASTNQTSMYLCASSSRRNTFYEQYFGPGTRLTVT.

The V and J genes are TRBV7-5 and TRBJ2-4; the table gives TRBD1 as D, unverified against the DNA. TRBV7-5 is noted as a pseudogene. The CDR3 is 19 amino acids. In nucleotides, the CDR3 is TGTGTCAGTACACCCCACCGTTACAGGGGGAAGGGGGCCGCAAACATTCAGTACTTC. Its protein product is CVSTPHRYRGKGAANIQYF.

This chain connects TRBV28 to TRBJ2-1, with 8 positions matching TRBD2. The CDR3 consists of 16 residues. Germline loops: CDR1 MDHEN, CDR2 SYDVKM. CDR3 in DNA: TGTGCAAGCGGGACTCCACCGGGACTAGGCCCGAATGAGCAGTTCTTC. This encodes CASGTPPGLGPNEQFF.

The chain recombines TRBV6-1 with TRBJ2-7; D uncertain. The CDR3 has 13 residues. V gave up 2 bases and J gave up 7 bases, with 12 bases separating them. Germline V gives CDR1 MNHNS, CDR2 SASEGT. CDR3 nucleotide sequence: TGTGCCAGCAGTGAAACTACAGCTACGGAGCAGTACTTC. Translated, it gives CASSETTATEQYF.

This clone has only one observation. The chain recombines TRBV7-3 with TRBJ2-5; no definite D call. From germline, CDR1 is SGHTA and CDR2 FQGTGA. This CDR3 is 13 amino acids long. The ends were cut back, 3 bases at V and 1 base at J, with 6 bases in the middle. Here the CDR3 DNA reads TGTGCCAGCAGCTTGGACCCCCAAGAGACCCAGTACTTC. Translated: CASSLDPQETQYF.

The chain uses TRBV28 and TRBJ2-7; D is unresolved. Looked up from germline, CDR1 is MDHEN and CDR2 is SYDVKM. Trimming stripped 5 bases from V and 4 bases from J, with 9 bases between. The CDR3 covers 12 residues. CDR3 amino acids: CASSVVVYEQYF. DNA of the CDR3: TGTGCCAGCAGTGTGGTGGTTTACGAGCAGTACTTC.